This T cell receptor beta chain was found in a study of T cell responses to AZD1222 COVID-19 vaccine. Sequencing was performed with immunoSEQ multiplex PCR; in TCRdb, only in-frame clones are kept and a portion is missing. The table includes about 120,000 clones, roughly 84% detected once. The receptor was derived from an adult in good health. The sequences come from peripheral blood, collected on day 0 of AZD1222 vaccination.

This CDR3 is CASSLGQDQPQHF. The CDR3 DNA reads as TGTGCCAGCAGTTTAGGACAGGACCAGCCCCAGCATTTT. This chain links TRBV12-3 or TRBV12-4 with TRBJ1-5; possibly TRBD1 for D (6 bases). The CDR3 is 13 residues long. V lost 1 base to trimming and J lost 7 bases, with 8 bases between them.